This TCR beta chain was obtained from a study of molecular identifiers for immune sequencing clone quantification. Findings of the study overall: Sizes of clones that are highly expanded could be underestimated (if identical TCR molecules share a barcode).

Making the bulk TCR libraries relied on previously described methods and listed TCR primers. TCRdb used MiXCR to reprocess the PCR reads, holding one entry per CDR3 protein. This sample has approximately 93,000 distinct CDR3 sequences; around a quarter occur once, and the top ten carry around 0.77%. About this clonotype: Its antigen is not identified.

CDR1 and CDR2 (germline): MGHRA, YSYEKL. The V end was cut by 7 bases, the J end by 7 bases, with 20 bases between. This CDR3 has 15 residues. The sequence came from a human donor in good health. Some libraries in this study had Jurkat cell RNA spiked in. The chain uses TRBV4-1 and TRBJ2-1; maybe TRBD2 (6 bases). Sequenced material: naive CD8+ T cells from blood, with Jurkat cell RNA spiked in. The subset was: FACS-sorted CD8+CD4-CCR7+CD45RA+ naive T cells. Here the CDR3 DNA reads TGCGCCAGCACCGACGGGGGTGCCGCCCTAAATGAGCAGTTCTTC. Protein sequence: CASTDGGAALNEQFF.